This is a list of T cell receptor beta chains from one sample in a study of regulatory T cells in long-lasting Graves disease. TCRdb called the multiplex PCR reads again in MiXCR, with one record for every CDR3 protein. Of 300,000 to 500,000 distinct CDR3 sequences in the sample, around 21% were seen once. The specimen was peripheral blood mononuclear cells (PBMCs), collected when the disease was refractory, from a patient treated with antithyroid drugs. The receptors were gathered from a female donor with Graves disease. The CDR3 runs from the conserved cysteine through the conserved F or W. Each record gives: V gene, clone size, D gene, J gene, CDR3 protein, CDR3 DNA. A D gene is named only where the DNA matches it firmly. Clone size, where shown, is once, few, many, or a class for clones that have expanded.

TRBV15	.	TRBD2	TRBJ2-5	CAFGEGSGTQYF	TGTGCCTTCGGGGAGGGATCAGGGACCCAGTACTTC
TRBV3-1	few	.	TRBJ2-7	CASSFDTGAYEQYF	TGTGCCAGCAGCTTTGACACCGGCGCCTACGAGCAGTACTTC
TRBV7-2	.	.	TRBJ2-2	CASNSWAFGGGELFF	TGTGCCAGCAACTCGTGGGCTTTCGGGGGAGGGGAGCTGTTTTTT
TRBV28	few	.	TRBJ2-5	CASSSPRASEKETQYF	TGTGCCAGCAGCTCCCCTAGAGCTAGCGAGAAAGAGACCCAGTACTTC
TRBV7-8	.	TRBD1	TRBJ1-3	CASSPRTGGPGNTIYF	TGTGCCAGCAGCCCCCGGACAGGGGGCCCTGGAAACACCATATATTTT
TRBV11-1	.	.	TRBJ2-2	CASSYGATGELFF	TGTGCCAGCAGTTACGGTGCCACCGGGGAGCTGTTTTTT
TRBV6-1	few	.	TRBJ2-7	CASSLGPFSYEQYF	TGTGCCAGCAGTCTGGGTCCTTTCTCCTACGAGCAGTACTTC
TRBV7-9	.	TRBD1	TRBJ2-3	CASSLDRGSVDTQYF	TGTGCCAGCAGCTTAGACAGGGGGTCCGTTGATACGCAGTATTTT
TRBV28	few	.	TRBJ2-1	CASSWRSYNEQFF	TGTGCCAGCAGTTGGAGGTCATACAATGAGCAGTTCTTC
TRBV4-3	.	.	TRBJ1-1	CASSQGGMDTEAFF	TGCGCCAGCAGCCAAGGTGGTATGGACACTGAAGCTTTCTTT
TRBV2	many	TRBD1	TRBJ2-6	CASSEGTGGSGANVLTF	TGTGCCAGCAGTGAAGGGACAGGGGGTTCCGGGGCCAACGTCCTGACTTTC
TRBV29-1	.	.	TRBJ2-1	CSVEGTLTYNEQFF	TGCAGCGTTGAGGGTACTCTCACCTACAATGAGCAGTTCTTC
TRBV19	few	.	TRBJ1-5	CASSKRARGSNQPQHF	TGTGCCAGTAGTAAGAGGGCCAGGGGTAGCAATCAGCCCCAGCATTTT
TRBV28	.	.	TRBJ2-1	CASSFPLRRVNEQFF	TGTGCCAGCAGTTTCCCTCTGAGGAGAGTCAATGAGCAGTTCTTC
TRBV30	many	.	TRBJ2-5	CASHFSQETQYF	TGTGCCTCCCACTTTTCTCAAGAGACCCAGTACTTC
TRBV2	many	.	TRBJ1-4	CASSVWGVGEKLFF	TGTGCCAGCAGTGTCTGGGGTGTTGGCGAAAAACTGTTTTTT
TRBV6-1	few	TRBD2	TRBJ2-7	CASRSLAGEVYEQYF	TGTGCCAGCAGGAGTCTAGCGGGAGAGGTTTACGAGCAGTACTTC
TRBV7-2	.	.	TRBJ2-2	CASSSSGGTGELFF	TGTGCCAGCAGCTCTTCAGGGGGGACCGGGGAGCTGTTTTTT
TRBV7-9	many	.	TRBJ2-5	CASSLRGPQETQYF	TGTGCCAGCAGCTTACGGGGGCCACAAGAGACCCAGTACTTC
TRBV6-5	many	.	TRBJ1-5	CASSYPFSGDQPQHF	TGTGCCAGCAGTTACCCCTTCTCCGGGGATCAGCCCCAGCATTTT
TRBV7-2	.	TRBD2	TRBJ2-1	CASSSTGLAEYYNEQFF	TGTGCCAGCAGCTCGACTGGACTAGCCGAATACTACAATGAGCAGTTCTTC
TRBV6-1	many	.	TRBJ1-2	CASSERDYGYTF	TGTGCCAGCAGTGAGAGGGACTATGGCTACACCTTC
TRBV5-6	.	.	TRBJ1-1	CASSLVGQGLTNTEAFF	TGTGCCAGCAGCTTGGTCGGGCAGGGGCTCACGAACACTGAAGCTTTCTTT
TRBV6-1	many	TRBD1	TRBJ1-2	CASRIRDRVDGYTF	TGTGCCAGCAGGATCCGGGACAGGGTTGATGGCTACACCTTC
TRBV10-3	few	.	TRBJ1-2	CAIAGDSNYGYTF	TGTGCCATCGCAGGCGACTCTAACTATGGCTACACCTTC
TRBV6-1	.	TRBD1	TRBJ1-1	CASRHRGEAFF	TGTGCCAGCAGACACAGGGGTGAAGCTTTCTTT
TRBV7-2	many	.	TRBJ2-4	CASSPRRRAGVSKNIQYF	TGTGCCAGCAGCCCACGCCGGAGGGCAGGGGTGTCCAAAAACATTCAGTACTTC
TRBV6-2/TRBV6-3	.	.	TRBJ2-7	CASTTAEGRAAGEQYF	TGTGCCAGCACAACCGCCGAGGGGCGCGCGGCAGGGGAGCAGTACTTC
TRBV6-1	.	TRBD2	TRBJ2-2	CASTAGAGELFF	TGTGCCAGCACTGCGGGGGCCGGGGAGCTGTTTTTT
TRBV12-3/TRBV12-4	many	.	TRBJ1-2	CASSVTRNYGYTF	TGTGCCAGCAGTGTGACACGTAACTATGGCTACACCTTC